This TCR beta chain appears in the sequencing data of a study of OX40 agonist ivuxolimab in advanced cancers. Patients were ruled out by autoimmune disease history or systemic immunosuppression. On this clone itself: Its cognate antigen is unknown.

Only in-frame clones appear in the TCRdb table, and some are missing; sequencing was by immunoSEQ multiplex PCR. Of 67,000 or so clones listed, about 92% were seen once; the top ten hold around 1.1%. Study-level results: Clonal expansion was among the lowest in partial responders at 0.1-3.0 mg/kg, especially CD8+. Expanded clones were, on average, more numerous among CD8+ T cells than CD4+. Normalized expansion of T-cell clones was also low for some nonresponders.

This CDR3 has 15 amino acids. Germline loops: CDR1 MNHNS, CDR2 SASEGT. The ends were cut back, 6 bases at V and 4 bases at J, with 18 bases in the middle. The source was CD4+ or CD8+ T cells sorted from blood, collected in a trial of the OX40 agonist ivuxolimab. The V call is TRBV6-1, the J call TRBJ1-2; the D gene is possibly TRBD1 (5 bases). The sequence was obtained from an adult with an advanced solid tumor such as melanoma, head and neck, liver or kidney cancer. The CDR3 loop reads CASRPIRGPGYGYTF. Here the CDR3 DNA reads TGTGCCAGCAGGCCGATTCGGGGACCGGGCTATGGCTACACCTTC.